This T cell receptor beta chain appears in the sequencing data of a study of blood T cell repertoires in COVID-19. The CDR3 has 12 residues. Germline V gene data show CDR1 as MNHEY and CDR2 as SVGAGI. Trimming left V 8 bases short and J 8 bases short, with 15 bases between. Original data processing: Nucleated cell counts were estimated from reference gene primer amplification. Some clones are missing from TCRdb's copy, which holds only in-frame ones; the method was immunoSEQ multiplex PCR. V and J calls and clone size come straight from that table; D and trimming were deduced from the DNA. Among roughly 430,000 clones listed, roughly 90% were seen once.

This TCR was sampled from a woman aged 40 to 50 with acute COVID-19. Material: PBMCs or T cells enriched from blood (not recorded which). This chain links TRBV6-5 with TRBJ1-2; the D gene is possibly TRBD1 (6 bases). CDR3 sequence (DNA): TGTGCCAGCTCCCCGGGGGGCGGAGGCTACACCTTC. Protein sequence: CASSPGGGGYTF.